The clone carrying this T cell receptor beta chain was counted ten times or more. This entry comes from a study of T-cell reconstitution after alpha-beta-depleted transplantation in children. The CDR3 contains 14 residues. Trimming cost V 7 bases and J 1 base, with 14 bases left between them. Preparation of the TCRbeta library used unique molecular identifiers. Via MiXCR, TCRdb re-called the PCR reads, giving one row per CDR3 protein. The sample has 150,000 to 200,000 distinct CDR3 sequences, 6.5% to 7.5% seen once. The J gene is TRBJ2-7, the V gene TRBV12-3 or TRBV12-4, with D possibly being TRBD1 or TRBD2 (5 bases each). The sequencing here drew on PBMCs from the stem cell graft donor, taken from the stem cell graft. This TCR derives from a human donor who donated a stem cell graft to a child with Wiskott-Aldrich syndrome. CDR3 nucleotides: TGTGCCAGCACCTACGGGACCCTATCCTACGAGCAGTACTTC. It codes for CASTYGTLSYEQYF.